The clone carrying this T cell receptor (beta chain) was observed many times. The target antigen is unknown. The source of the sample is a study of prognosis after radiotherapy for stage I lung cancer. At the level of the study: Oligometastatic NSCLC after surgical resection of the primary tumor was present in 5 or 6 patients, while newly diagnosed primary stage I lung tumors were present in fourteen. Ages of the approximately 14 men and 6 women ranged roughly 50 to 95 years, median about 72. Therapy that ran concurrently with stereotactic body radiotherapy was given to no patient.

Study-wide findings and caveats: Patients given stereotactic body radiation therapy showed fewer unique TCR clones afterward, median 10,088 versus 6,861.

The CDR3 is 13 residues long. V lost 7 bases and J 1 base, leaving 10 bases between the germline ends. Germline CDR1 MNHNS, CDR2 SASEGT. With two-round multiplex PCR, TCR beta CDR3 sequences were amplified from genomic DNA. For every TRBV and TRBJ gene, a specific primer was used in first-round PCR. TCRdb processed the multiplex PCR reads anew with MiXCR; each CDR3 protein has one entry. The sample lists about 51,000 distinct CDR3 sequences, over 30% occurring once. This sample comprised PBMCs, obtained before or after stereotactic body radiation therapy (not recorded which). The TCR comes from a donor over 45 with non-small cell lung cancer. This chain links TRBV6-1 with TRBJ1-1; D might be TRBD1 (5 bases). The CDR3 sequence is CASIDSGNTEAFF. CDR3 DNA: TGTGCCAGCATCGACAGCGGGAACACTGAAGCTTTCTTT.